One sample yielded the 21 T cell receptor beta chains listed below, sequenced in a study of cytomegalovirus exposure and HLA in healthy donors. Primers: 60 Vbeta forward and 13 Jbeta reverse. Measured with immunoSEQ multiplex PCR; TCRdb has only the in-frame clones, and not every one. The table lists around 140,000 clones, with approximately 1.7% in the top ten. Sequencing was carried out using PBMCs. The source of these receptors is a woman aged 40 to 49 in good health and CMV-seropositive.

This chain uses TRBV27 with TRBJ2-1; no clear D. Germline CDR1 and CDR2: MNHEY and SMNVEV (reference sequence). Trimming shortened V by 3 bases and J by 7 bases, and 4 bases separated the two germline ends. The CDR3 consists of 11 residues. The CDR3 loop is CASSFGNEQFF. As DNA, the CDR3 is TGTGCCAGCAGTTTCGGGAATGAGCAGTTCTTC.

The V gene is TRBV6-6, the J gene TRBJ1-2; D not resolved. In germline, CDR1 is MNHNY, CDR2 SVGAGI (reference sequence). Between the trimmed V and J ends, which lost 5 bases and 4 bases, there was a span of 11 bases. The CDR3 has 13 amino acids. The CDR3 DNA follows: TGTGCCAGCAGTACTCCGGGAACCTATGGCTACACCTTC. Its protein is CASSTPGTYGYTF.

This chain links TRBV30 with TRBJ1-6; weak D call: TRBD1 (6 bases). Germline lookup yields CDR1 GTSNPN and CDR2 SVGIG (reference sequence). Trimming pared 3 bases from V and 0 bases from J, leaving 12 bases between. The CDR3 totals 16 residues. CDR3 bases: TGTGCCTGGAGGAGTGGACAGAGCTCCTATAATTCACCCCTCCACTTT. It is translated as CAWRSGQSSYNSPLHF.

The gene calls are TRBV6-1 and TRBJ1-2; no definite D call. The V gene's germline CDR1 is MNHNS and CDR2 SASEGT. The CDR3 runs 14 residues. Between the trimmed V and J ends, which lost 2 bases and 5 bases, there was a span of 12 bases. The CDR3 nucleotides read TGTGCCAGCAGTGAACAGTTCTTTGATTATGGCTACACCTTC. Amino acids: CASSEQFFDYGYTF.

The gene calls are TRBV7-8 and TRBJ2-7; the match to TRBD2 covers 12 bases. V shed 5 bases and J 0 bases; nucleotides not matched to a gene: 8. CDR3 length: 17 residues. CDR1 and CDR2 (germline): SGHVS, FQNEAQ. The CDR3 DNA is TGTGCCAGCAGCCCCCGACTAGCGGGAGCCCTCTCCTACGAGCAGTACTTC. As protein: CASSPRLAGALSYEQYF. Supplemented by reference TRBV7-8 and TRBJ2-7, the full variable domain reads GAGVSQSPRYKVAKRGQDVALRCDPISGHVSLFWYQQALGQGPEFLTYFQNEAQLDKSGLPSDRFFAERPEGSVSTLKIQRTQQEDSAVYLCASSPRLAGALSYEQYFGPGTRLTVT.

CDR3 in amino acids: CASSWDRDSLNTEAFF. The CDR3 DNA is TGTGCCAGCAGTTGGGACCGGGACAGTTTGAACACTGAAGCTTTCTTT. The V call is TRBV28, the J call TRBJ1-1; 7 nucleotides agree with TRBD1. Looked up from germline, CDR1 is MDHEN and CDR2 is SYDVKM. Losses at the gene ends were 4 bases for V and 0 bases for J; bases not matched to a gene: 8. CDR3 length equals 16 residues.

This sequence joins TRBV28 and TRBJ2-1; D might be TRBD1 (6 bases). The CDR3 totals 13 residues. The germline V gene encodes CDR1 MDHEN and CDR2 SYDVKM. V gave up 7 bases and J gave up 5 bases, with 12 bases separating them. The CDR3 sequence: CASTLQGNNEQFF. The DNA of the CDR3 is TGTGCCAGCACCTTACAGGGAAACAATGAGCAGTTCTTC. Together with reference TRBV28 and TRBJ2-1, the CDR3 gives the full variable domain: DVKVTQSSRYLVKRTGEKVFLECVQDMDHENMFWYRQDPGLGLRLIYFSYDVKMKEKGDIPEGYSVSREKKERFSLILESASTNQTSMYLCASTLQGNNEQFFGPGTRLTVL.

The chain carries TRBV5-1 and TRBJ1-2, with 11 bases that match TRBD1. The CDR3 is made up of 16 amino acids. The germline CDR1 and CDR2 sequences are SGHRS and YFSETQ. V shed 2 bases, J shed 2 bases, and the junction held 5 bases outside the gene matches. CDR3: CASSFRDRGENYGYTF. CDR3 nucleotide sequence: TGCGCCAGCAGCTTCCGGGACAGGGGGGAGAACTATGGCTACACCTTC.

CDR3 coding DNA: TGTGCCAGCAGCCTGACTAGCGGGAGCCCCTTCACTAGCACAGATACGCAGTATTTT. Residues: CASSLTSGSPFTSTDTQYF. The chain couples TRBV6-4 to TRBJ2-3, with 12 bases that match TRBD2. Germline assignment: CDR1 MRHNA and CDR2 SNTAGT. The CDR3 runs 19 residues. V shed 6 bases and J 0 bases; nucleotides not matched to a gene: 13.

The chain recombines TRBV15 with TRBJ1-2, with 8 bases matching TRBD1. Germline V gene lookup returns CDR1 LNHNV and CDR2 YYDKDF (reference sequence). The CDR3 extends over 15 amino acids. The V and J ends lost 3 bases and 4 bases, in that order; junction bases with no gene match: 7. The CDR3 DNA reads TGTGCCACCAGCAGGTCGACAGGGGCTGGCTATGGCTACACCTTC. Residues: CATSRSTGAGYGYTF.

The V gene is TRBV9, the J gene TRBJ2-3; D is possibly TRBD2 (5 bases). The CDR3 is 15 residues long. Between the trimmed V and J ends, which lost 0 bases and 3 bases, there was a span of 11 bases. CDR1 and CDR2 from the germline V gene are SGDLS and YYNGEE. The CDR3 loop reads CASSVETGRTDTQYF. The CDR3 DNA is TGTGCCAGCAGCGTAGAAACGGGAAGAACAGATACGCAGTATTTT.

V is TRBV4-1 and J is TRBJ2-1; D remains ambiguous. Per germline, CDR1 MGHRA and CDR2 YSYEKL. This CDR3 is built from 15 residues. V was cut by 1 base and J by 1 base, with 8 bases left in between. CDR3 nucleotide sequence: TGCGCCAGCAGCCAAGGCGGTGGATCCTACAATGAGCAGTTCTTC. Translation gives CASSQGGGSYNEQFF.

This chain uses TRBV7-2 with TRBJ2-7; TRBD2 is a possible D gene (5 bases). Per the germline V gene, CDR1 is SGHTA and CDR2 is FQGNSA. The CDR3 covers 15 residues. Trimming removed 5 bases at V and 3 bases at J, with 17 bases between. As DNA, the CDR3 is TGTGCCAGCAGCACCATATGGGGAGAGGACTACGAGCAGTACTTC. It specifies CASSTIWGEDYEQYF.

The CDR3 reads CASSQGTGEANEQFF. CDR3 coding DNA: TGCGCCAGCAGCCAAGGGACAGGGGAGGCTAATGAGCAGTTCTTC. This sequence joins TRBV4-1 and TRBJ2-1, with TRBD1 matching 9 bases. The length of the CDR3 is 15 residues. V shed 1 base and J 7 bases; nucleotides not matched to a gene: 5. Germline CDR1 is MGHRA and CDR2 is YSYEKL.

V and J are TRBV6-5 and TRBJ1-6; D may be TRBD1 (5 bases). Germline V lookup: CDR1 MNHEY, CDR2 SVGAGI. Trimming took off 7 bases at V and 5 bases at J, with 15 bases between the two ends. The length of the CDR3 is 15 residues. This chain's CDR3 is CASKLRSGNNSPLHF. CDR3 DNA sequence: TGTGCCAGCAAGTTACGATCAGGGAATAATTCACCCCTCCACTTT.

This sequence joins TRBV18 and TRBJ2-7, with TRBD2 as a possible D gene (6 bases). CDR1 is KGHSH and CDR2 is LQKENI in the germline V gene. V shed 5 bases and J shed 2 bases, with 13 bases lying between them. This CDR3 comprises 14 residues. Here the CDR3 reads CASSARDSTYEQYF. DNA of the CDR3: TGTGCCAGCTCAGCCCGGGACTCAACCTACGAGCAGTACTTC.

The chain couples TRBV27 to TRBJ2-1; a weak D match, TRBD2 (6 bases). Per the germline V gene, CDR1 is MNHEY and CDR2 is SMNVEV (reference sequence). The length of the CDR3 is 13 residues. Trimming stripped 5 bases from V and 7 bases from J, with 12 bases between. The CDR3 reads CASSLGLNNEQFF. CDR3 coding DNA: TGTGCCAGCAGTCTAGGACTAAATAATGAGCAGTTCTTC.

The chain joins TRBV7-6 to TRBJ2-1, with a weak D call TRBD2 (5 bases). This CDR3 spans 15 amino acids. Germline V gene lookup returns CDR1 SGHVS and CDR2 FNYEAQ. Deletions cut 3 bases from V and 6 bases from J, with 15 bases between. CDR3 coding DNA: TGTGCCAGCAGCTTGGAGATGACTATAATCAATGAGCAGTTCTTC. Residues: CASSLEMTIINEQFF.

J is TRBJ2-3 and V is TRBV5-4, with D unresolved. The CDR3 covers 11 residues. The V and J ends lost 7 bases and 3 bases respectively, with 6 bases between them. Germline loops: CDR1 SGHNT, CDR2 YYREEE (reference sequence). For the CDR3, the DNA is TGTGCCAGCGGCATTACAGATACGCAGTATTTT. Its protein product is CASGITDTQYF. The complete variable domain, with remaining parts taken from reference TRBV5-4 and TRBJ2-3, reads ETGVTQSPTHLIKTRGQQVTLRCSSQSGHNTVSWYQQALGQGPQFIFQYYREEENGRGNFPPRFSGLQFPNYSSELNVNALELDDSALYLCASGITDTQYFGPGTRLTVL.

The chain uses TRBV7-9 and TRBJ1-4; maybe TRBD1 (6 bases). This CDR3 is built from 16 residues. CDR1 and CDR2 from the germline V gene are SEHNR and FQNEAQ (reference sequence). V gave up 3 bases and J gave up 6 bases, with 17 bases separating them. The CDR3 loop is CASSLIGQFYHEKLFF. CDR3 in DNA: TGTGCCAGCAGCTTGATCGGACAGTTCTATCATGAAAAACTGTTTTTT.

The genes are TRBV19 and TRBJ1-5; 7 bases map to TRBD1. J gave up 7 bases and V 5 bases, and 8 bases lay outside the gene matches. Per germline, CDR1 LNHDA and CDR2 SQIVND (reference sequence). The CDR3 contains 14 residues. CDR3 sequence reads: CASSGGTGVQPQHF. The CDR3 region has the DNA TGTGCCAGTAGTGGAGGTACAGGGGTACAGCCCCAGCATTTT.